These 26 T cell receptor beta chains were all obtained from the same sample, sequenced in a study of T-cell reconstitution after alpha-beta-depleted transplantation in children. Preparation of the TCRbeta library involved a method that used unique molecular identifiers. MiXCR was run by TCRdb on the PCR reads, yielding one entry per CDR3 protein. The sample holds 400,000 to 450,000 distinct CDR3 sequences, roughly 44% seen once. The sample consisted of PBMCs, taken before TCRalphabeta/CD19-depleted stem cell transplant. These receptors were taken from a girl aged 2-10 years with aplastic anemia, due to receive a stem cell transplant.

The CDR3 loop is CASSSQATGELFF. DNA of the CDR3: TGTGCCAGCAGCTCCCAGGCCACCGGGGAGCTGTTTTTT. This chain uses TRBV7-6 with TRBJ2-2; no definite D call. Trimming removed 4 bases from V and 4 bases from J, with 7 bases in between. The CDR3 has 13 residues. CDR1 is SGHVS and CDR2 is FNYEAQ in the germline V gene.

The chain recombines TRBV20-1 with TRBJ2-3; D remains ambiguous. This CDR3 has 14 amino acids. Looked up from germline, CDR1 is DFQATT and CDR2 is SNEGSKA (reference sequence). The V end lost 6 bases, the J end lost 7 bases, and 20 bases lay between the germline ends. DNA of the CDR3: TGCAGTGCCTCCCGGCCGACAACACCTTATACGCAGTATTTT. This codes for CSASRPTTPYTQYF.

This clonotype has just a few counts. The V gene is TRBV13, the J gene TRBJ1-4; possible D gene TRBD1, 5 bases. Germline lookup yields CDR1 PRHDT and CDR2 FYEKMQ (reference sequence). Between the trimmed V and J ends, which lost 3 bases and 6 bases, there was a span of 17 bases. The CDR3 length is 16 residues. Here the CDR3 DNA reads TGTGCCAGCAGCTTTTTCGGGGCATCCGTTGATGAAAAACTGTTTTTT. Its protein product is CASSFFGASVDEKLFF.

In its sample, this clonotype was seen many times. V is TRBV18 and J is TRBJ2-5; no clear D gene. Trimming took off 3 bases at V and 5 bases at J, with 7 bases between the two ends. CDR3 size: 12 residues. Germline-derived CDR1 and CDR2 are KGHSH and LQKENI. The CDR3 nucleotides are TGTGCCAGCTCACCCGACGAGGAGACCCAGTACTTC. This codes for CASSPDEETQYF.

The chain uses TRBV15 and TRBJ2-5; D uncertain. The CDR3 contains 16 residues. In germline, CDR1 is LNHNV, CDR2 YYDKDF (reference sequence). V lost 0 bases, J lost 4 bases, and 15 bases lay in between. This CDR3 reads CATSRDPSAPGETQYF. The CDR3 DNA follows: TGTGCCACCAGCAGAGATCCCTCTGCCCCGGGAGAGACCCAGTACTTC. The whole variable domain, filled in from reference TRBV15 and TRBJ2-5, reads DAMVIQNPRYQVTQFGKPVTLSCSQTLNHNVMYWYQQKSSQAPKLLFHYYDKDFNNEADTPDNFQSRRPNTSFCFLDIRSPGLGDTAMYLCATSRDPSAPGETQYFGPGTRLLVL.

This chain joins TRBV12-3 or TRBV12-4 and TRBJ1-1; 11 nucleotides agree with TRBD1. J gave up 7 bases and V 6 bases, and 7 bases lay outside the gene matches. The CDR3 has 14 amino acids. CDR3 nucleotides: TGTGCCAGCAGATCGGACAGGGGGCCAGTTGAAGCTTTCTTT. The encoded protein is CASRSDRGPVEAFF.

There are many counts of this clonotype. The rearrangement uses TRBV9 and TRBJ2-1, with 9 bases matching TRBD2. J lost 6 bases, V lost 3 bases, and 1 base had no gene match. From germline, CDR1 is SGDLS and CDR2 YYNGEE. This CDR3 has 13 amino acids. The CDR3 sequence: CASSGSGSNEQFF. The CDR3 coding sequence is TGTGCCAGCAGCGGTAGCGGGAGCAATGAGCAGTTCTTC. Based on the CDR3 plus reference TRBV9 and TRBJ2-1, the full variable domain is DSGVTQTPKHLITATGQRVTLRCSPRSGDLSVYWYQQSLDQGLQFLIQYYNGEERAKGNILERFSAQQFPDLHSELNLSSLELGDSALYFCASSGSGSNEQFFGPGTRLTVL.

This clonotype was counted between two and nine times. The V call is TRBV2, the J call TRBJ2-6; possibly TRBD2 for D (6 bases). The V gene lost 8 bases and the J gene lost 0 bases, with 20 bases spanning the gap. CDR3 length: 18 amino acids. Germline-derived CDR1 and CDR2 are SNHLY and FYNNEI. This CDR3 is CASRPRRGYSSGANVLTF. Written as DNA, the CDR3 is TGTGCCAGCCGACCCCGGAGGGGATATAGCTCTGGGGCCAACGTCCTGACTTTC.

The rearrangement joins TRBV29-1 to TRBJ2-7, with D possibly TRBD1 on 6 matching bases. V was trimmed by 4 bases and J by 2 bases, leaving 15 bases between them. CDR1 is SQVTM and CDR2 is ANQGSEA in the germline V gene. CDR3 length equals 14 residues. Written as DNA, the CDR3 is TGCAGCGTTGTAGAGGGGGACGGGCCCTACGAGCAGTACTTC. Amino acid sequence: CSVVEGDGPYEQYF.

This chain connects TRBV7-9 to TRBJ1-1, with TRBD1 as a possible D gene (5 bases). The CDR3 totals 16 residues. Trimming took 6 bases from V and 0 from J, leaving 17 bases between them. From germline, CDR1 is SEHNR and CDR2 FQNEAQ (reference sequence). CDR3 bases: TGTGCCAGCAGATGGCTTACGGGACTTTTGAACACTGAAGCTTTCTTT. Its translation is CASRWLTGLLNTEAFF.

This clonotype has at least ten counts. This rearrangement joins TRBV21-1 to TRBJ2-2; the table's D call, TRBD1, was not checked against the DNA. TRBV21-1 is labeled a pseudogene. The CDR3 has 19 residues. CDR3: CASSKNKIRGRLLTGELFF. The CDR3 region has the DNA TGTGCCAGCAGCAAGAATAAAATCAGGGGGCGCTTGTTAACCGGGGAGCTGTTTTTT.

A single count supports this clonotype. The CDR3 loop is CSARVGASNQPQHF. The CDR3 DNA follows: TGCAGTGCTAGAGTAGGGGCGAGCAATCAGCCCCAGCATTTT. The chain links TRBV20-1 to TRBJ1-5; D possibly corresponds to TRBD1 (5 bases). V was pared by 1 base and J by 1 base, with 8 bases between. Looked up from germline, CDR1 is DFQATT and CDR2 is SNEGSKA (reference sequence). The length of the CDR3 is 14 residues.

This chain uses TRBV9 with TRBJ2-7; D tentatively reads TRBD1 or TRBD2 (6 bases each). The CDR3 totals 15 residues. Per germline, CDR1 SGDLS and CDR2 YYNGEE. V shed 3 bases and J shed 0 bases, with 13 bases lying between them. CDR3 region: CASSAGATSSYEQYF. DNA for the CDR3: TGTGCCAGCAGCGCGGGGGCCACAAGCTCCTACGAGCAGTACTTC. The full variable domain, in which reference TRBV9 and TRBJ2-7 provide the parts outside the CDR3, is DSGVTQTPKHLITATGQRVTLRCSPRSGDLSVYWYQQSLDQGLQFLIQYYNGEERAKGNILERFSAQQFPDLHSELNLSSLELGDSALYFCASSAGATSSYEQYFGPGTRLTVT.

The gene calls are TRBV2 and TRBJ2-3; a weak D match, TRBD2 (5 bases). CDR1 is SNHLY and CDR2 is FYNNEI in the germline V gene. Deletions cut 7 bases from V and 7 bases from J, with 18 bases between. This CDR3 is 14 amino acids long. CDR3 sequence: CASTDPGIENTQYF. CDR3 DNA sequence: TGTGCCAGCACGGATCCCGGGATCGAGAATACGCAGTATTTT.

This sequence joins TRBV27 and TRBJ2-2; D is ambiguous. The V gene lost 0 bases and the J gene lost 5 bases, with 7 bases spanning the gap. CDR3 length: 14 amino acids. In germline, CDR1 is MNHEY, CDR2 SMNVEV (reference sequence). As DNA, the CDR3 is TGTGCCAGCAGTTTATCGTACCAGACCGGGGAGCTGTTTTTT. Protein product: CASSLSYQTGELFF.

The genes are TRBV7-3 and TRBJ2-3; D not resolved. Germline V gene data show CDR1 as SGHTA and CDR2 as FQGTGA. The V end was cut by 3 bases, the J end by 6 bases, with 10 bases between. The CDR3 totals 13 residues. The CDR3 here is CASSFSVRDTQYF. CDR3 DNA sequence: TGTGCCAGCAGCTTTTCGGTTAGGGATACGCAGTATTTT.

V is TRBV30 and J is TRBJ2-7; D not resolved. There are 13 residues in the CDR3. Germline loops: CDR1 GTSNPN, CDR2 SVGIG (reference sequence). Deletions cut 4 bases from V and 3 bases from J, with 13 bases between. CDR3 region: CAWNLGRFYEQYF. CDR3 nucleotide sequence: TGTGCCTGGAATCTGGGCAGATTCTACGAGCAGTACTTC.

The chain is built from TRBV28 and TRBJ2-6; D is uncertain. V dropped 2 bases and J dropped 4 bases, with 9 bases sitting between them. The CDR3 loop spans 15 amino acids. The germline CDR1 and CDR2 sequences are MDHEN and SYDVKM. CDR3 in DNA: TGTGCCAGCAGTTTAAGGGCGCGGGGGGCCAACGTCCTGACTTTC. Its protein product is CASSLRARGANVLTF.

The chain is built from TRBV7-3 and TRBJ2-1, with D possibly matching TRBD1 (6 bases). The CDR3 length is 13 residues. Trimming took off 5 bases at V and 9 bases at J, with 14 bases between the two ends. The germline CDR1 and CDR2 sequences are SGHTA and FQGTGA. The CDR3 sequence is CASSPPQGGEQFF. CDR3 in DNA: TGTGCCAGCAGCCCGCCCCAAGGGGGTGAGCAGTTCTTC.

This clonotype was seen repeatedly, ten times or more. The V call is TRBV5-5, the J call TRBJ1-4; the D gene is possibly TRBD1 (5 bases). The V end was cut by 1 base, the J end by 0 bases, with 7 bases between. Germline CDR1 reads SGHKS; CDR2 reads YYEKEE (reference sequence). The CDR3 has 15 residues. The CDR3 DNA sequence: TGTGCCAGCAGCTTGACGGGACCAACTAATGAAAAACTGTTTTTT. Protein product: CASSLTGPTNEKLFF.

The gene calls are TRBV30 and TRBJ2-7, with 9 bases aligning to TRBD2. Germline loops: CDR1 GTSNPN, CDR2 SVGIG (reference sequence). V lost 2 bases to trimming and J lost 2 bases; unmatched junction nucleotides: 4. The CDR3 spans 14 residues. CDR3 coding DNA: TGTGCCTGGAGTACGGCTAGCGGGGCCTACGAGCAGTACTTC. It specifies CAWSTASGAYEQYF.

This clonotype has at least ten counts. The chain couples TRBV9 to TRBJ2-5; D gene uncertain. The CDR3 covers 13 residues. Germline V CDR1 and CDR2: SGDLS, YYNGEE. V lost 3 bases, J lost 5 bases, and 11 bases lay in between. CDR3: CASSERPLETQYF. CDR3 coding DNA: TGTGCCAGCAGCGAGAGGCCCCTGGAGACCCAGTACTTC.

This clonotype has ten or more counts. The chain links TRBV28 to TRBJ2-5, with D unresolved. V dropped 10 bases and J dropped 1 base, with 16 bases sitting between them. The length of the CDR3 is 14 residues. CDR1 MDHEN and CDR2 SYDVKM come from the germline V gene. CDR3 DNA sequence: TGTGCCATTACCCCCGTCCAGCGCCAAGAGACCCAGTACTTC. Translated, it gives CAITPVQRQETQYF.

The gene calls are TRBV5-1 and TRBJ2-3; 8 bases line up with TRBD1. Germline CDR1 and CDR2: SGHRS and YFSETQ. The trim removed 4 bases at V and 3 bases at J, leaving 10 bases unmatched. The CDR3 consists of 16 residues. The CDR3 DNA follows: TGCGCCAGCAGCCCTGATCGGGGACAGGCGACAGATACGCAGTATTTT. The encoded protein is CASSPDRGQATDTQYF.

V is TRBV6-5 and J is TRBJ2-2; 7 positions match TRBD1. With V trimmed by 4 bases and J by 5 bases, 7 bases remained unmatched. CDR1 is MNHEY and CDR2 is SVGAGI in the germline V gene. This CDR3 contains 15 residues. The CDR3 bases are TGTGCCAGCAGTTTTCGACAGGGTTCGACCGGGGAGCTGTTTTTT. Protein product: CASSFRQGSTGELFF.

CDR3 in amino acids: CASSQGTGEKLFF. CDR3 nucleotides: TGTGCCAGCAGCCAAGGAACAGGGGAAAAACTGTTTTTT. The genes are TRBV3-1 and TRBJ1-4; tentatively, D is TRBD1 (6 bases). Germline CDR1 LGHDT, CDR2 YNNKEL (reference sequence). The CDR3 runs to 13 residues. Between the trimmed V and J ends, which lost 1 base and 8 bases, there was a span of 8 bases.